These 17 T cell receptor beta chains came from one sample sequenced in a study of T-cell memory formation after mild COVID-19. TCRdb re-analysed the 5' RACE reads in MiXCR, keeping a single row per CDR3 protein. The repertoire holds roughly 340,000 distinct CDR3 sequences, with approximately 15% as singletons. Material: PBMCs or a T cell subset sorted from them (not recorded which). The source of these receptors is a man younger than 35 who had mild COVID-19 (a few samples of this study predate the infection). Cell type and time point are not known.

CDR3 sequence reads: CASRMSYYGYTF. The CDR3 bases are TGTGCCAGCCGGATGTCTTACTATGGCTACACCTTC. The V call is TRBV19, the J call TRBJ1-2; D call uncertain. The ends were cut back, 9 bases at V and 3 bases at J, with 11 bases in the middle. CDR3 length: 12 amino acids. Germline V CDR1 and CDR2: LNHDA, SQIVND (reference sequence).

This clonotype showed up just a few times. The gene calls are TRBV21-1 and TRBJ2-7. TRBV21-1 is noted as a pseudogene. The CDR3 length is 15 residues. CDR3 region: CASSNPDPKAYEQYV. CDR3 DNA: TGTGCCAGCAGCAATCCGGACCCCAAGGCTTACGAGCAGTACGTC.

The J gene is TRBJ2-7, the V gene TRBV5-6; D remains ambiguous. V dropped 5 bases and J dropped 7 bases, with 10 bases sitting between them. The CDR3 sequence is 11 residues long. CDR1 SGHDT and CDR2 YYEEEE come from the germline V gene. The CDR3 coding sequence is TGTGCCAGCAGGGGTGGGCTGGAGCAGTACTTC. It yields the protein CASRGGLEQYF.

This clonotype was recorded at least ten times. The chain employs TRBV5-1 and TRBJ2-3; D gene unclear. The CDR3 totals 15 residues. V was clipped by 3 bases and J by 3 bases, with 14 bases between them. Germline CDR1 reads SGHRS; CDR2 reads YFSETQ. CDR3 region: CASSSERVLTDTQYF. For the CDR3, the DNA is TGCGCCAGCAGCTCGGAACGAGTCTTAACAGATACGCAGTATTTT.

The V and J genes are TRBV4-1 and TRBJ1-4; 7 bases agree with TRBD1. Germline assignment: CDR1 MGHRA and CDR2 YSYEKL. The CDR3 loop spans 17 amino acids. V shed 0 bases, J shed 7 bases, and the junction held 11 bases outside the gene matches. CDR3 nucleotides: TGCGCCAGCAGCCAAGAGGGACAAGGGGGCTTGGGTGAAAAACTGTTTTTT. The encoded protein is CASSQEGQGGLGEKLFF.

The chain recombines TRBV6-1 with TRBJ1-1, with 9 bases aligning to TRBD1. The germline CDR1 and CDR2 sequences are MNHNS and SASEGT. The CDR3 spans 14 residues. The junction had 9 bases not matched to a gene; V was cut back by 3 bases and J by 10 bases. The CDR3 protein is CASSEITGGLLAFF. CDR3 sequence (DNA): TGTGCCAGCAGTGAGATCACAGGGGGCTTACTAGCTTTCTTT.

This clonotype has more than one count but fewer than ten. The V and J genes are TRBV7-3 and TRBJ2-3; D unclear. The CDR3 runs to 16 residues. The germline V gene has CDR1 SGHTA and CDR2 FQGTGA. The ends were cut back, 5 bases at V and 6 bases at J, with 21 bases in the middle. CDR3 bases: TGTGCCAGCAGCGAACCGTTCGGGCCAGAACGGGATACGCAGTATTTT. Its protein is CASSEPFGPERDTQYF.

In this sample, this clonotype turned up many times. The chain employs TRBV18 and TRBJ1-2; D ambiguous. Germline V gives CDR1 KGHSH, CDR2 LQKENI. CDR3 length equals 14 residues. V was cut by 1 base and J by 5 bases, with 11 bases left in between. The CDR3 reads CASSPRTVGYGYTF. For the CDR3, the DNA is TGTGCCAGCTCACCACGAACAGTCGGTTATGGCTACACCTTC.

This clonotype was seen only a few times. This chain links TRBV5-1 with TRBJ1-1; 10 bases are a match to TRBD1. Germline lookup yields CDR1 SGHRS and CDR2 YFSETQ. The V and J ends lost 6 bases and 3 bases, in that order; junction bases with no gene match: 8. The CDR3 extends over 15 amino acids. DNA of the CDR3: TGCGCCAGCATAGGAAGGACAGGGGGGTACACTGAAGCTTTCTTT. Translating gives CASIGRTGGYTEAFF.

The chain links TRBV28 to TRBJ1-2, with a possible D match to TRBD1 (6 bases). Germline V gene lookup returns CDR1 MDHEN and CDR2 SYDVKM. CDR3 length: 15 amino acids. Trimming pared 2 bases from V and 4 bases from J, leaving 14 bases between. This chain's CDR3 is CASSLGAGVTYGYTF. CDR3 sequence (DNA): TGTGCCAGCAGTTTAGGGGCAGGGGTTACCTATGGCTACACCTTC.

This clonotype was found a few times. CDR3 protein: CASSQFGADYEQYF. CDR3 DNA: TGTGCCAGCAGCCAGTTTGGGGCAGACTACGAGCAGTACTTC. The chain carries TRBV11-2 and TRBJ2-7, with D perhaps matching TRBD1 (5 bases). The CDR3 consists of 14 residues. Trimming took off 5 bases at V and 3 bases at J, with 14 bases between the two ends. Germline CDR1 reads SGHAT; CDR2 reads FQNNGV.

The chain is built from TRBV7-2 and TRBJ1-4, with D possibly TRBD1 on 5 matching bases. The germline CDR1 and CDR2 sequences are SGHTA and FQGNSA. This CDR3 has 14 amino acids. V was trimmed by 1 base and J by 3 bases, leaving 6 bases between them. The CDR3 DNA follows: TGTGCCAGCAGCTTAGACAGGTCTAATGAAAAACTGTTTTTT. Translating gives CASSLDRSNEKLFF.

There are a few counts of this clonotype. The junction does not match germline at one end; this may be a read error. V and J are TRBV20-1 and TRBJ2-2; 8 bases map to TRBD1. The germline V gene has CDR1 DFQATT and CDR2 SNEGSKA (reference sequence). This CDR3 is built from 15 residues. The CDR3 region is CSAGDPGTGRIGLFF. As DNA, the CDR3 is TGCAGTGCTGGAGACCCCGGGACAGGCCGGATAGGGCTGTTTTTT.

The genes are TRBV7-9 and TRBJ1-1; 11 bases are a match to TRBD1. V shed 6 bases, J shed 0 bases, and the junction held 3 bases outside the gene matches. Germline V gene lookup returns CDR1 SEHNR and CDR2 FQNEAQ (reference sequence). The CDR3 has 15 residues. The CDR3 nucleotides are TGTGCCAGCAGGCCGGGACAGGGGGTGAACACTGAAGCTTTCTTT. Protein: CASRPGQGVNTEAFF.

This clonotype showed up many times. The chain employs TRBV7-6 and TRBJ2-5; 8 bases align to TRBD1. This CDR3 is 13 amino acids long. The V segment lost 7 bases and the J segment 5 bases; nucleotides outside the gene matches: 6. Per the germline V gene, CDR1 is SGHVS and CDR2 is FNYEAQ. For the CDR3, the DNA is TGTGCCAGCACCTTGGACAGGGCGGAGACCCAGTACTTC. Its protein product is CASTLDRAETQYF.

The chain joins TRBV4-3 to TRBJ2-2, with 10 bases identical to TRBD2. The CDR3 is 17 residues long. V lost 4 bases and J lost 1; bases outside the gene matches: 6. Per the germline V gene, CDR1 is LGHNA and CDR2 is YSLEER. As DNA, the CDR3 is TGCGCCAGCAGCCGGGATCGGACTAGCGGGAACACCGGGGAGCTGTTTTTT. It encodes CASSRDRTSGNTGELFF.

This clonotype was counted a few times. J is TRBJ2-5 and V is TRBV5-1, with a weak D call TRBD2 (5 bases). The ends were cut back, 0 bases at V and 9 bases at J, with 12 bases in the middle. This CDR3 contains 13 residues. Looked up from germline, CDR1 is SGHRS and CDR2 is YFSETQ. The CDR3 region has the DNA TGCGCCAGCAGCTTGGCCAAGGAAGCGGCCCAGTACTTC. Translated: CASSLAKEAAQYF.